This is a list of T cell receptor beta chains from one sample in a study of cytomegalovirus exposure and HLA in healthy donors. Method: immunoSEQ multiplex PCR; TCRdb's copy keeps in-frame clones and lacks some. The sample includes fewer than 200,000 clones, more than 75% of them seen just once. The sequenced sample was PBMCs. The receptors originated from a girl in the first two years of life in good health and CMV-seronegative. The CDR3 runs from the conserved cysteine through the conserved F or W. A D gene is named only where the DNA matches it firmly. The size entry is marked missing in some rows and otherwise reads once, few, many or a size class.

j_gene	abundance	d_gene	v_gene	CDR3aa	CDR3nt
TRBJ2-3	-	-	TRBV11-3	CASQDSSTDTQYF	TGTGCCAGCCAGGACTCGAGCACAGATACGCAGTATTTT
TRBJ1-2	once	TRBD1	TRBV4-1	CASSLLQGMDYGYTF	TGCGCCAGCAGCCTCCTACAGGGGATGGACTATGGCTACACCTTC
TRBJ1-2	-	-	TRBV2	CASRRGFNYGYTF	TGTGCCAGCAGAAGGGGATTTAACTATGGCTACACCTTC
TRBJ2-1	-	-	TRBV6-4	CASSDSITGRVSEQFF	TGTGCCAGCAGTGACTCGATTACAGGACGGGTGAGTGAGCAGTTCTTC
TRBJ2-7	-	TRBD1	TRBV5-1	CASSLRDRVYEQYF	TGCGCCAGCAGCTTGCGGGACAGGGTCTACGAGCAGTACTTC
TRBJ2-5	once	-	TRBV4-1	CASSQVWSHEKTQYF	TGCGCCAGCAGCCAAGTTTGGAGCCACGAAAAGACCCAGTACTTC
TRBJ1-6	-	-	TRBV6-1	CASSRHSSPLHF	TGTGCCAGCAGCCGACATAGTTCACCCCTCCACTTT
TRBJ2-1	-	-	TRBV5-1	CASSGFSRINEQFF	TGCGCCAGCAGCGGTTTCTCGCGAATCAATGAGCAGTTCTTC
TRBJ2-1	-	TRBD2	TRBV5-4	CASSLATSGYNEQFF	TGTGCCAGCAGCTTGGCAACTAGCGGGTACAATGAGCAGTTCTTC
TRBJ1-6	-	-	TRBV30	CAWIGGQGNSPLHF	TGTGCCTGGATCGGGGGGCAAGGCAATTCACCCCTCCACTTT
TRBJ1-1	-	-	TRBV5-6	CASSEDSMNTEAFF	TGTGCCAGCAGCGAGGACAGCATGAACACTGAAGCTTTCTTT
TRBJ1-2	-	-	TRBV20-1	CSLRASYGYTF	TGCAGTCTGAGGGCCTCTTATGGCTACACCTTC
TRBJ1-2	-	-	TRBV30	CAWGSGGEIGYGYTF	TGTGCCTGGGGCAGCGGGGGGGAAATCGGGTATGGCTACACCTTC
TRBJ1-1	-	-	TRBV5-4	CASSLQGSSEALF	TGTGCCAGCAGCTTACAGGGATCCTCTGAAGCTCTCTTT
TRBJ2-4	-	-	TRBV7-9	CASSSGSAKNIQYF	TGTGCCAGCAGCTCAGGGTCCGCCAAAAACATTCAGTACTTC
TRBJ1-1	-	-	TRBV2	CASSDRGTEAFF	TGTGCCAGCAGTGACAGGGGCACTGAAGCTTTCTTT
TRBJ1-6	-	TRBD1	TRBV5-1	CASSFDFTGGNSPLHF	TGCGCCAGCAGCTTCGATTTTACAGGGGGCAATTCACCCCTCCACTTT
TRBJ2-6	-	-	TRBV30	CAWSPTGRGANVLTF	TGTGCCTGGAGCCCAACCGGGAGAGGGGCCAACGTCCTGACTTTC
TRBJ2-4	-	TRBD2	TRBV27	CASSLTSGRLAKNIQYF	TGTGCCAGCAGTTTAACTAGCGGGAGATTAGCCAAAAACATTCAGTACTTC
TRBJ2-7	-	-	TRBV5-6	CASSSQGRSSYEQYF	TGTGCCAGCAGCTCACAGGGAAGGAGCTCCTACGAGCAGTACTTC
TRBJ2-7	-	-	TRBV7-2	CASSITGTGYEQYF	TGTGCCAGCAGCATCACAGGTACAGGGTACGAGCAGTACTTC
TRBJ2-5	-	-	TRBV25-1	CASSEYMGEEWETQYF	TGTGCCAGCAGTGAATATATGGGGGAGGAATGGGAGACCCAGTACTTC
TRBJ2-2	-	-	TRBV27	CASSYHRNTGELFF	TGTGCCAGCAGTTATCACAGGAACACCGGGGAGCTGTTTTTT
TRBJ2-3	-	TRBD1	TRBV30	CAWRDRGWDTQYF	TGTGCCTGGAGGGACAGGGGCTGGGATACGCAGTATTTT
TRBJ2-3	-	TRBD2	TRBV9	CASSGRGYMDTQYF	TGTGCCAGCAGCGGGCGGGGGTATATGGATACGCAGTATTTT
TRBJ2-3	-	-	TRBV10-3	CAISQNREPDTQYF	TGTGCCATCAGTCAAAACAGGGAACCAGATACGCAGTATTTT
TRBJ2-7	-	-	TRBV4-1	CASSQVLGGLDYEQYF	TGCGCCAGCAGCCAAGTCCTGGGGGGGCTAGATTACGAGCAGTACTTC
TRBJ2-7	-	TRBD2	TRBV2	CASRIEPGLAEPYEQYF	TGTGCCAGCAGAATTGAGCCGGGACTAGCGGAGCCCTACGAGCAGTACTTC
TRBJ2-2	-	-	TRBV7-3	CASSLFASTGELFF	TGTGCCAGCAGCTTATTCGCCAGCACCGGGGAGCTGTTTTTT
TRBJ2-1	once	TRBD2	TRBV27	CASSPGTTGTMQFF	TGTGCCAGCAGTCCAGGAACTACCGGGACTATGCAGTTCTTC